The sequence of this T cell receptor (beta chain) was determined in a study of T cell repertoires in cytomegalovirus infection. Findings and limits, study-wide: People with CMV and the relevant HLA were identified by cumulative public TCR beta family frequency. HLA-C-restricted TCR beta clonotypes specific for CMV led the ex vivo response.

This clonotype has at least ten counts. Its cognate antigen is unknown. One entry per CDR3 protein, called by TCRdb with MiXCR from the reads. The profile shows about 260,000 distinct CDR3 sequences, roughly 10% of them singletons. Germline CDR1 reads MDHEN; CDR2 reads SYDVKM. The CDR3 runs 12 residues. Trimming left V 4 bases short and J 9 bases short, with 12 bases between. This clonotype was sampled from a human donor in good health (CMV status not recorded). Some clones in this sample may be carry-over from other donors' samples. Sequencing was performed on PBMCs. This rearrangement joins TRBV28 to TRBJ2-5; TRBD2 might be the D (6 bases). The CDR3 here is CASSSLASPQYF. As DNA, the CDR3 is TGTGCCAGCAGTTCCCTAGCGAGCCCCCAGTACTTC.